This T cell receptor (beta chain) was recovered during a study of OX40 agonist ivuxolimab in advanced cancers. General study points: Low normalized clonal expansion also occurred in some nonresponding patients.

Trimming shortened V by 6 bases and J by 6 bases, and 11 bases separated the two germline ends. Germline CDR1 is SNHLY and CDR2 is FYNNEI. The CDR3 spans 12 residues. Measured with immunoSEQ multiplex PCR; TCRdb has only the in-frame clones, and not every one. This repertoire shows approximately 71,000 clones, about 82% found once; its top ten account for about 11%. On this clone itself: Its matching antigen is unknown.

This specimen consisted of CD4+ or CD8+ T cells sorted from blood, obtained in a trial of the OX40 agonist ivuxolimab. The chain combines TRBV2 with TRBJ1-1, with unresolved D. The sequence was obtained from an adult with an advanced solid tumor such as melanoma, head and neck, liver or kidney cancer. As DNA, the CDR3 is TGTGCCAGCAGAGGTGACAACCCTGAAGCTTTCTTT. Its protein product is CASRGDNPEAFF.